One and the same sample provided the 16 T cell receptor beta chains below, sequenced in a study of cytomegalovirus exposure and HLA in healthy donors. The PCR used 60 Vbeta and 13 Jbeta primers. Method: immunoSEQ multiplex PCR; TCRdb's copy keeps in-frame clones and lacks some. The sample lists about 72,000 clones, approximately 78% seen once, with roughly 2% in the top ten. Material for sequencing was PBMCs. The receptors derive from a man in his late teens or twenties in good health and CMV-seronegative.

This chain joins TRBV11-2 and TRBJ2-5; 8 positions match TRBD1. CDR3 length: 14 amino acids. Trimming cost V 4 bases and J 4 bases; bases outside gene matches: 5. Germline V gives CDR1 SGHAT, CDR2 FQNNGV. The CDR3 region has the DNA TGTGCCAGCAGCTATACGACAGGGGCAGAGACCCAGTACTTC. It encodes CASSYTTGAETQYF.

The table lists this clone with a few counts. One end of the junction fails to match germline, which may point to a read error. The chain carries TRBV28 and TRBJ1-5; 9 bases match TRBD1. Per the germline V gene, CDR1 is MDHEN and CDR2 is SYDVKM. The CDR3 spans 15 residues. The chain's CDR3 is CASSFLQGGDREGDF. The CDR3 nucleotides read TGTGCCAGCAGTTTCCTCCAAGGCGGGGACAGGGAGGGGGATTTT.

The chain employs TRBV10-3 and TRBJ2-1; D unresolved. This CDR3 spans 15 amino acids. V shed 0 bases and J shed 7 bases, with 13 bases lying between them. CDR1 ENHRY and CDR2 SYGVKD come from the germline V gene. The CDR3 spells CAISESRVGLNEQFF. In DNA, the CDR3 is TGTGCCATCAGTGAGTCTCGGGTAGGTTTAAATGAGCAGTTCTTC.

In DNA form, the CDR3 reads TGTGCCATCAGTGATTCTGGGCGGAGGGGCACAGATACGCAGTATTTT. It translates to CAISDSGRRGTDTQYF. The chain has TRBV10-3 and TRBJ2-3, with D possibly matching TRBD2 (6 bases). The V end lost 3 bases, the J end lost 1 base, and 14 bases lay between the germline ends. This CDR3 region has 16 residues. Germline CDR1 reads ENHRY; CDR2 reads SYGVKD.

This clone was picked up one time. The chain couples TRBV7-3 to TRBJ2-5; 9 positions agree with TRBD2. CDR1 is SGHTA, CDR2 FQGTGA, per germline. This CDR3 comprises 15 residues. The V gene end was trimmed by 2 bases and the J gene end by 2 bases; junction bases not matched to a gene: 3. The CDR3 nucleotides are TGTGCCAGCAGCTTAGCTAGCGGGACGCAAGAGACCCAGTACTTC. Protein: CASSLASGTQETQYF.

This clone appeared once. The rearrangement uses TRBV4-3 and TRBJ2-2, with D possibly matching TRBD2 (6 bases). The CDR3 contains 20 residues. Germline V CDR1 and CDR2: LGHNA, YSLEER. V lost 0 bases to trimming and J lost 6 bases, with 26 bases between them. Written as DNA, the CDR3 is TGCGCCAGCAGCCAAGAGGAGGGAGTTCTTTTCGAATCTAGTGCCGGGGAGCTGTTTTTT. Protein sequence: CASSQEEGVLFESSAGELFF.

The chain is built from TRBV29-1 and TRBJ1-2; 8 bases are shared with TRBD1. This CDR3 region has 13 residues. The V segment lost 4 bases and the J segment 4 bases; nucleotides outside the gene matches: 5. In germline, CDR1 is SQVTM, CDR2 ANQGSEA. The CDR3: CSVGQGAAYGYTF. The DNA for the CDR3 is TGCAGCGTTGGTCAGGGGGCCGCCTATGGCTACACCTTC. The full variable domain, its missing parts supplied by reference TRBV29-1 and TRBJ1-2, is SAVISQKPSRDICQRGTSLTIQCQVDSQVTMMFWYRQQPGQSLTLIATANQGSEATYESGFVIDKFPISRPNLTFSTLTVSNMSPEDSSIYLCSVGQGAAYGYTFGSGTRLTVV.

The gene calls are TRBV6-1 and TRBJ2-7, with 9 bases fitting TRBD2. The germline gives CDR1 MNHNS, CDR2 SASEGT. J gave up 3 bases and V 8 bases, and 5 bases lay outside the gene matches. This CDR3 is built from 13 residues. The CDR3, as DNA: TGTGCCAGCGTTATTAGCGGGAGCTACGAGCAGTACTTC. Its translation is CASVISGSYEQYF.

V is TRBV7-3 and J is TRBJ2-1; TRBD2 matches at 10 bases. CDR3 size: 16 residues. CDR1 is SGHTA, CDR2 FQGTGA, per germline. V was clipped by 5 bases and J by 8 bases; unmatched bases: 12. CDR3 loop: CASSKIAGGGRDEQFF. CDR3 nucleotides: TGTGCCAGCAGCAAAATAGCGGGAGGAGGTCGGGATGAGCAGTTCTTC.

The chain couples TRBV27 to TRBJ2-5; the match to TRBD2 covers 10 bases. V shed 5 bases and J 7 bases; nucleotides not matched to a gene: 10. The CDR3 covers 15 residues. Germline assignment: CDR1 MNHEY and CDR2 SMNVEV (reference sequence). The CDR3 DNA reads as TGTGCCAGCAGTCCAGATAGCGGGAGGTTGGTGACCCAGTACTTC. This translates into CASSPDSGRLVTQYF.

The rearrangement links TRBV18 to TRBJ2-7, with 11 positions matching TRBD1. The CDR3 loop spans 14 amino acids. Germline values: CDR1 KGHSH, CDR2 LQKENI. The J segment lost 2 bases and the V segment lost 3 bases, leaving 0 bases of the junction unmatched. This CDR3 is CASSPGQGAYEQYF. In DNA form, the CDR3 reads TGTGCCAGCTCACCGGGACAGGGGGCCTACGAGCAGTACTTC.

Written as DNA, the CDR3 is TGTGCCAGCAGTGATCTGGGGGAGCTGTTTTTT. This sequence encodes CASSDLGELFF. V gene TRBV2 combines with J gene TRBJ2-2, with D hard to call. The ends were cut back, 3 bases at V and 8 bases at J, with 4 bases in the middle. This CDR3 comprises 11 residues. Germline V gene sequence: CDR1 SNHLY, CDR2 FYNNEI.

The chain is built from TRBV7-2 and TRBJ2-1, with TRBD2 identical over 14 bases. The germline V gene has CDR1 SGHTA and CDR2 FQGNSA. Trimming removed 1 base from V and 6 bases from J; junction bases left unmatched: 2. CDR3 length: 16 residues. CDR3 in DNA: TGTGCCAGCAGCTTAGGGGGACTAGCGGGAGTCAATGAGCAGTTCTTC. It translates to CASSLGGLAGVNEQFF. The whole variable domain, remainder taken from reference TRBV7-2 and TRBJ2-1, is GAGVSQSPSNKVTEKGKDVELRCDPISGHTALYWYRQSLGQGLEFLIYFQGNSAPDKSGLPSDRFSAERTGGSVSTLTIQRTQQEDSAVYLCASSLGGLAGVNEQFFGPGTRLTVL.

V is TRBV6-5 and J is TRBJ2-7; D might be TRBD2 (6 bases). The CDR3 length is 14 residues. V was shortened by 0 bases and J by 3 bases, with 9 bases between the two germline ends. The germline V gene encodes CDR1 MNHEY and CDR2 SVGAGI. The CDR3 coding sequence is TGTGCCAGCAGTTACTCGCGGGGAAGCTACGAGCAGTACTTC. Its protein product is CASSYSRGSYEQYF.

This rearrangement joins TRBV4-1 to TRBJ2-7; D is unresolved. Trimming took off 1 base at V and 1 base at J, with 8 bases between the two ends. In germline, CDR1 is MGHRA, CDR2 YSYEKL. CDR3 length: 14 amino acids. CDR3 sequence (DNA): TGCGCCAGCAGCCAAGCAGAGACTTCCTACGAGCAGTACTTC. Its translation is CASSQAETSYEQYF.

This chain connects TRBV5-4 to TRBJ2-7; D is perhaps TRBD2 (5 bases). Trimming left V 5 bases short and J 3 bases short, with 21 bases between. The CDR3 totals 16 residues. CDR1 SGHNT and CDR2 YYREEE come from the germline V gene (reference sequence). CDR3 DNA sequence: TGTGCCAGCAGGATGCTGAACTGGAGGACCTACTACGAGCAGTACTTC. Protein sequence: CASRMLNWRTYYEQYF.